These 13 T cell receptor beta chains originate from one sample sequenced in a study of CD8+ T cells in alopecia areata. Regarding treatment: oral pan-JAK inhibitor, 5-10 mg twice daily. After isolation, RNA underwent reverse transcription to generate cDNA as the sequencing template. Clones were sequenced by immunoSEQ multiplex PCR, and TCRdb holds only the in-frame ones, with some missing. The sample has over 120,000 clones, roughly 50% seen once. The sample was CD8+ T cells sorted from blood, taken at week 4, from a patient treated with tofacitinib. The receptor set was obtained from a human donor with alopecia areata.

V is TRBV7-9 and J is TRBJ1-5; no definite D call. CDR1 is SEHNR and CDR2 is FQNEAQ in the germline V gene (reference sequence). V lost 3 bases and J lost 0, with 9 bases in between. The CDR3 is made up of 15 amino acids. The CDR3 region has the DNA TGTGCCAGCAGCTTTGGCTCCAATAGCAATCAGCCCCAGCATTTT. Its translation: CASSFGSNSNQPQHF. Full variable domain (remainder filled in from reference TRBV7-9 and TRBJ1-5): DTGVSQNPRHKITKRGQNVTFRCDPISEHNRLYWYRQTLGQGPEFLTYFQNEAQLEKSRLLSDRFSAERPKGSFSTLEIQRTEQGDSAMYLCASSFGSNSNQPQHFGDGTRLSIL.

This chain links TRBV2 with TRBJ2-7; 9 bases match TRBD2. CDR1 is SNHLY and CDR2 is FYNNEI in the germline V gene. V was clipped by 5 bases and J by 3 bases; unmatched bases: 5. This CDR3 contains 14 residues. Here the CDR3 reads CASSQRGAYYEQYF. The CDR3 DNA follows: TGTGCCAGCAGTCAGCGGGGGGCTTACTACGAGCAGTACTTC.

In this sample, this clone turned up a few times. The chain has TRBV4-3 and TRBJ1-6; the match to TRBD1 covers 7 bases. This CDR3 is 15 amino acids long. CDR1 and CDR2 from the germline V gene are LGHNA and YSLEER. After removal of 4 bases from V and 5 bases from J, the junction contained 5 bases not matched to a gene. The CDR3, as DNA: TGCGCCAGCAGCCGAGGGGGCGCAAATAATTCACCCCTCCACTTT. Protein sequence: CASSRGGANNSPLHF.

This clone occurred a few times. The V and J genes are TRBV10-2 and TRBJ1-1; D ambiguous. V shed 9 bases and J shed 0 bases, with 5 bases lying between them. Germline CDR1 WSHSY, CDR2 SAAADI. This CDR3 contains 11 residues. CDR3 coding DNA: TGCGCCAGTCGGATGAACACTGAAGCTTTCTTT. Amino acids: CASRMNTEAFF.

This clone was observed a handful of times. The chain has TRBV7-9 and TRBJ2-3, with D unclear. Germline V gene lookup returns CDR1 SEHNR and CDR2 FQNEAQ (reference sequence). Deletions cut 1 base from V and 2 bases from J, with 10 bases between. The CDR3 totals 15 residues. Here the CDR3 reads CASSLGTSHTDTQYF. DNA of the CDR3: TGTGCCAGCAGCTTAGGAACCTCCCACACAGATACGCAGTATTTT.

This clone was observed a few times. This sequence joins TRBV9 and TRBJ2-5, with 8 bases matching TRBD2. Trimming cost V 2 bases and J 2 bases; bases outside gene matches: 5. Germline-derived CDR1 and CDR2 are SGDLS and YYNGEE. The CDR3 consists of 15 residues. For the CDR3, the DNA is TGTGCCAGCAGCGTCGGACTAGCCCCTCAAGAGACCCAGTACTTC. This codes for CASSVGLAPQETQYF.

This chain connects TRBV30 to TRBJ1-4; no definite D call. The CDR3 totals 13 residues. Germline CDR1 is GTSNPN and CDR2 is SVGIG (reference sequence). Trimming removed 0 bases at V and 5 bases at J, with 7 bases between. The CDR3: CAWSVRRNEKLFF. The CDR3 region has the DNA TGTGCCTGGAGTGTACGTAGGAATGAAAAACTGTTTTTT.

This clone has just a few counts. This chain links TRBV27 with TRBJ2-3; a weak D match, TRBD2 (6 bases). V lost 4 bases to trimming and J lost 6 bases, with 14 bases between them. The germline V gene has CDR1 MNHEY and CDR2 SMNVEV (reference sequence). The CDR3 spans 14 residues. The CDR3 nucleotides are TGTGCCAGCAGTTACCGACTAGGAGCGGATACGCAGTATTTT. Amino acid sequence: CASSYRLGADTQYF.

CDR3 in DNA: TGTGCCAGCAGTTTATCTAAGGACTCTGGGGCCAACGTCCTGACTTTC. This sequence encodes CASSLSKDSGANVLTF. The rearrangement links TRBV2 to TRBJ2-6; D is uncertain. Trimming took 5 bases from V and 0 from J, leaving 11 bases between them. This CDR3 contains 16 residues. Per germline, CDR1 SNHLY and CDR2 FYNNEI.

CDR3 protein: CSVRTPSQQLLTF. As DNA, the CDR3 is TGCAGCGTTAGGACACCTTCTCAGCAACTCCTGACTTTC. V is TRBV29-1 and J is TRBJ2-6; D is perhaps TRBD1 (5 bases). Trimming stripped 5 bases from V and 14 bases from J, with 19 bases between. Germline loops: CDR1 SQVTM, CDR2 ANQGSEA. The CDR3 has 13 residues. Full variable domain (outside the CDR3, taken from reference TRBV29-1 and TRBJ2-6): SAVISQKPSRDICQRGTSLTIQCQVDSQVTMMFWYRQQPGQSLTLIATANQGSEATYESGFVIDKFPISRPNLTFSTLTVSNMSPEDSSIYLCSVRTPSQQLLTFGAGSRLTVL.

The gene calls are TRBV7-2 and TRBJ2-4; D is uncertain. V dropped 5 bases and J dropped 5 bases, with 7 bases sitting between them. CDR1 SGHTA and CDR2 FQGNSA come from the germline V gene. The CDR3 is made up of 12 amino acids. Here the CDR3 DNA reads TGTGCCAGCAGCGAACTACAAAACATTCAGTACTTC. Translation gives CASSELQNIQYF.

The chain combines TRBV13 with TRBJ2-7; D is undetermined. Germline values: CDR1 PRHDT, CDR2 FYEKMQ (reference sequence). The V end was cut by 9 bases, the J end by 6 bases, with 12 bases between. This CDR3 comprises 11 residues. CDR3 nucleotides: TGTGCCAGTTCGACCGGGCTCGAGCAGTACTTC. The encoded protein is CASSTGLEQYF.

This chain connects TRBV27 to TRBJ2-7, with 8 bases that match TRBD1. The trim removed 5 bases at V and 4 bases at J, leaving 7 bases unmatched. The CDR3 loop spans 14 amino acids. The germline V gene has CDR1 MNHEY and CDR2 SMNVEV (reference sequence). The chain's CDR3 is CASSPRTGLYEQYF. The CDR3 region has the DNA TGTGCCAGCAGTCCGCGGACAGGGTTATACGAGCAGTACTTC.